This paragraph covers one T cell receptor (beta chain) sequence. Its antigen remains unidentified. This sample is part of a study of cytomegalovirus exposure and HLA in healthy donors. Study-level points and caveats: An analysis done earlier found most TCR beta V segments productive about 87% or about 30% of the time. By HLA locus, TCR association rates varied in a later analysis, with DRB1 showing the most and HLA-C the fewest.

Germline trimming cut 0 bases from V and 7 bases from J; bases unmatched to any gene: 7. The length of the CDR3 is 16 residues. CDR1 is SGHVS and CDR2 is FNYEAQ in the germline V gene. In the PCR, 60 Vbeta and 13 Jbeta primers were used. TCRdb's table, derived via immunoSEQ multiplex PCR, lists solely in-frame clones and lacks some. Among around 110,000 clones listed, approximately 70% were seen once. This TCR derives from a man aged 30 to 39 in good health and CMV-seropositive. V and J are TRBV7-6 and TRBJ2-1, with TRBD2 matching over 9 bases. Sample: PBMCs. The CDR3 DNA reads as TGTGCCAGCAGCTTAGCGTTGCGGGGGGGCAGGAATGAGCAGTTCTTC. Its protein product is CASSLALRGGRNEQFF.